These 21 T cell receptor beta chains were all obtained from the same sample, sequenced in a study of human T cells and chemical hapten exposure. As for time point: patch test 3, about 24 weeks after DPC sensitization. The sample's treatment: therapeutic diphenylcyclopropenone sensitization with weekly scalp DPC. TCRdb called the RACE reads again in MiXCR, with one record for every CDR3 protein. The sample has 50,000 or so distinct CDR3 sequences, 9% to 10% seen once; the top ten hold roughly 15%. Here the sequenced sample was whole blood, taken in connection with sensitization to the hapten diphenylcyclopropenone (DPC). All receptors come from a woman in her 40s with alopecia areata. Some clones in this sample may be carry-over from other donors' samples.

This clonotype was recorded a few times. The V and J genes are TRBV20-1 and TRBJ2-1; the D is unclear. Per the germline V gene, CDR1 is DFQATT and CDR2 is SNEGSKA (reference sequence). The CDR3 is made up of 13 amino acids. V was cut by 5 bases and J by 6 bases, with 14 bases left in between. The CDR3 loop reads CSAPHPDGNEQFF. The DNA for the CDR3 is TGCAGTGCTCCCCACCCCGACGGCAATGAGCAGTTCTTC.

V gene TRBV29-1 combines with J gene TRBJ2-7, with 8 positions matching TRBD1. The germline V gene has CDR1 SQVTM and CDR2 ANQGSEA. The CDR3 sequence is 12 residues long. Trimming cost V 4 bases and J 2 bases; bases outside gene matches: 1. CDR3 sequence: CSVGQGTYEQYF. The CDR3 nucleotides are TGCAGCGTTGGACAGGGGACCTACGAGCAGTACTTC.

In this sample, this clonotype turned up many times. The chain uses TRBV29-1 and TRBJ2-3; TRBD1 matches at 10 bases. V gave up 4 bases and J gave up 3 bases; unmatched junction bases: 4. CDR3 length equals 14 residues. Germline CDR1 is SQVTM and CDR2 is ANQGSEA. Here the CDR3 DNA reads TGCAGCGTTGTCCGGGACAGGGGAACAGATACGCAGTATTTT. Its protein is CSVVRDRGTDTQYF.

This rearrangement joins TRBV7-8 to TRBJ1-1; D may be TRBD1 (6 bases). Germline lookup yields CDR1 SGHVS and CDR2 FQNEAQ. This CDR3 is built from 15 residues. V shed 6 bases and J shed 3 bases, with 17 bases lying between them. DNA for the CDR3: TGTGCCAGCAGGCCTACAGGGACCGCAGACACTGAAGCTTTCTTT. Amino acids: CASRPTGTADTEAFF.

The J gene is TRBJ1-2, the V gene TRBV20-1, with 9 nucleotides matching TRBD1. J was trimmed by 0 bases and V by 5 bases; bases with no gene match: 10. CDR3 length: 16 amino acids. Germline V gene sequence: CDR1 DFQATT, CDR2 SNEGSKA (reference sequence). DNA of the CDR3: TGCAGTGCTCGACCGGGACAGGGCACCGCTAACTATGGCTACACCTTC. Translated: CSARPGQGTANYGYTF.

The table lists this clonotype with a few counts. CDR3 region: CASSQVAYNEQFF. DNA for the CDR3: TGTGCCAGCAGCCAAGTAGCTTACAATGAGCAGTTCTTC. This chain connects TRBV3-1 to TRBJ2-1; D unclear. V was shortened by 1 base and J by 4 bases, with 5 bases between the two germline ends. Germline V gene sequence: CDR1 LGHDT, CDR2 YNNKEL (reference sequence). The CDR3 consists of 13 residues.

The chain uses TRBV7-9 and TRBJ2-2; TRBD1 might be the D (5 bases). Trimming cost V 5 bases and J 2 bases, with 12 bases left between them. CDR1 and CDR2 from the germline V gene are SEHNR and FQNEAQ (reference sequence). This CDR3 spans 15 amino acids. CDR3 DNA: TGTGCCAGCAGCCCATTAGACAGAAACACCGGGGAGCTGTTTTTT. Translation: CASSPLDRNTGELFF. The full variable domain, completed using reference TRBV7-9 and TRBJ2-2, is DTGVSQNPRHKITKRGQNVTFRCDPISEHNRLYWYRQTLGQGPEFLTYFQNEAQLEKSRLLSDRFSAERPKGSFSTLEIQRTEQGDSAMYLCASSPLDRNTGELFFGEGSRLTVL.

This clonotype was counted once. This sequence joins TRBV7-9 and TRBJ2-3, with D unclear. Germline CDR1 and CDR2: SEHNR and FQNEAQ (reference sequence). The CDR3 has 12 residues. V was trimmed by 4 bases and J by 6 bases, leaving 8 bases between them. CDR3 coding DNA: TGTGCCAGCAGCTCCCGACGGGATACGCAGTATTTT. It yields the protein CASSSRRDTQYF.

This clonotype occurred a few times. The chain recombines TRBV28 with TRBJ2-7, with TRBD1 identical over 11 bases. The germline gives CDR1 MDHEN, CDR2 SYDVKM. Losses at the gene ends were 6 bases for V and 1 base for J; bases not matched to a gene: 8. This CDR3 is built from 16 residues. The CDR3 coding sequence is TGTGCCAGCAGGTCGATCGGGACAGGGGGTTCCTACGAGCAGTACTTC. Residues: CASRSIGTGGSYEQYF.

In this sample, this clonotype turned up many times. The CDR3 DNA sequence: TGTGCCAGCAGCGCGGGACACCGGAGAACTAATGAAAAACTGTTTTTT. Translated, it gives CASSAGHRRTNEKLFF. The J gene is TRBJ1-4, the V gene TRBV4-2; a possible D gene is TRBD1 (6 bases). Trimming removed 5 bases from V and 1 base from J, with 14 bases in between. The germline V gene has CDR1 LGHNA and CDR2 YNFKEQ. This CDR3 spans 16 amino acids.

In this sample, this clonotype turned up many times. The rearrangement links TRBV5-4 to TRBJ2-2, with 10 bases aligning to TRBD2. This CDR3 is 15 amino acids long. V lost 4 bases and J lost 6; bases outside the gene matches: 6. Germline CDR1 and CDR2: SGHNT and YYREEE (reference sequence). CDR3 sequence: CASSRELAGAGELFF. The CDR3, as DNA: TGTGCCAGCAGCCGCGAGCTAGCGGGGGCCGGGGAGCTGTTTTTT.

This clonotype came up a few times. The chain combines TRBV7-2 with TRBJ2-2; D is uncertain. The CDR3 runs to 16 residues. Per the germline V gene, CDR1 is SGHTA and CDR2 is FQGNSA. V lost 2 bases and J lost 1, with 11 bases in between. In DNA form, the CDR3 reads TGTGCCAGCAGCTTATCCCCGCTTGGGAACACCGGGGAGCTGTTTTTT. Protein sequence: CASSLSPLGNTGELFF.

This clonotype was counted a few times. This chain joins TRBV9 and TRBJ2-2; D not certain. Trimming left V 3 bases short and J 4 bases short, with 10 bases between. Looked up from germline, CDR1 is SGDLS and CDR2 is YYNGEE. This CDR3 is built from 14 residues. CDR3 residues: CASSEWTSTGELFF. The CDR3 DNA is TGTGCCAGCAGCGAGTGGACGAGCACCGGGGAGCTGTTTTTT. The whole variable domain, filled in from reference TRBV9 and TRBJ2-2, reads DSGVTQTPKHLITATGQRVTLRCSPRSGDLSVYWYQQSLDQGLQFLIQYYNGEERAKGNILERFSAQQFPDLHSELNLSSLELGDSALYFCASSEWTSTGELFFGEGSRLTVL.

This clonotype was counted ten times or more. The genes are TRBV3-1 and TRBJ1-4, with TRBD1 as a possible D gene (5 bases). Trimming removed 0 bases at V and 6 bases at J, with 17 bases between. CDR3 size: 17 residues. Germline-derived CDR1 and CDR2 are LGHDT and YNNKEL (reference sequence). In nucleotides, the CDR3 is TGTGCCAGCAGCCAAGATCGGCCCTTCTCCAGGGATGAAAAACTGTTTTTT. Its translation is CASSQDRPFSRDEKLFF.

In this sample, this clonotype turned up many times. The chain carries TRBV10-2 and TRBJ1-1; perhaps TRBD1 as D (5 bases). CDR1 and CDR2 (germline): WSHSY, SAAADI. The CDR3 is 14 amino acids. V lost 6 bases, J lost 1 base, and 12 bases lay in between. CDR3: CASRPGGSNTEAFF. The CDR3 DNA is TGCGCCAGCAGGCCTGGGGGTTCGAACACTGAAGCTTTCTTT.

Within the sample, this clonotype is medium-sized. The V and J genes are TRBV7-2 and TRBJ2-3; 9 nucleotides line up with TRBD2. The length of the CDR3 is 16 residues. Trimming removed 2 bases from V and 5 bases from J; junction bases left unmatched: 8. Germline V lookup: CDR1 SGHTA, CDR2 FQGNSA. The CDR3 is CASSLLGGGGLDTQYF. In nucleotides, the CDR3 is TGTGCCAGCAGCTTATTGGGCGGGGGGGGCTTAGATACGCAGTATTTT.

The chain links TRBV6-5 to TRBJ1-1, with D unresolved. Germline CDR1 MNHEY, CDR2 SVGAGI. The CDR3 has 11 residues. V was clipped by 7 bases and J by 2 bases, with 5 bases between them. The CDR3 is CASMENTEAFF. CDR3 nucleotide sequence: TGTGCCAGCATGGAAAACACTGAAGCTTTCTTT.

This clonotype appeared a few times. This CDR3 is CASSLFVGAVGAFF. In nucleotides, the CDR3 is TGTGCCAGCAGTTTATTCGTCGGGGCGGTGGGAGCTTTCTTT. The rearrangement uses TRBV27 and TRBJ1-1; maybe TRBD1 (5 bases). The CDR3 is made up of 14 amino acids. Germline-derived CDR1 and CDR2 are MNHEY and SMNVEV (reference sequence). Deletions cut 1 base from V and 10 bases from J, with 16 bases between.

Points on this clonotype: The junction differs from germline at one of its ends, possibly a read error. The chain couples TRBV10-1 to TRBJ1-3, with a possible D match to TRBD1 (6 bases). The germline CDR1 and CDR2 sequences are WNHNN and SYGVQD (reference sequence). The CDR3 is 14 residues long. In nucleotides, the CDR3 is TGCACCAGCAGTCCCAGGGGAACTGGAAACACCATATATTTT. Translating it yields CTSSPRGTGNTIYF.

This clonotype has more than one count but fewer than ten. The genes are TRBV6-5 and TRBJ2-7; TRBD1 agrees at 8 bases. V was clipped by 4 bases and J by 7 bases; unmatched bases: 6. CDR1 MNHEY and CDR2 SVGAGI come from the germline V gene. This CDR3 has 13 residues. For the CDR3, the DNA is TGTGCCAGCAGTTTCAGACAGGGGAGAGAGCAGTACTTC. Its translation is CASSFRQGREQYF.

This clonotype was counted only a few times. CDR3 amino acids: CASSEWAGVDNEQFF. For the CDR3, the DNA is TGTGCCAGCAGTGAATGGGCGGGAGTCGACAATGAGCAGTTCTTC. The chain employs TRBV6-1 and TRBJ2-1; TRBD2 agrees at 7 bases. This CDR3 spans 15 amino acids. J gave up 5 bases and V 2 bases, and 6 bases lay outside the gene matches. From germline, CDR1 is MNHNS and CDR2 SASEGT.